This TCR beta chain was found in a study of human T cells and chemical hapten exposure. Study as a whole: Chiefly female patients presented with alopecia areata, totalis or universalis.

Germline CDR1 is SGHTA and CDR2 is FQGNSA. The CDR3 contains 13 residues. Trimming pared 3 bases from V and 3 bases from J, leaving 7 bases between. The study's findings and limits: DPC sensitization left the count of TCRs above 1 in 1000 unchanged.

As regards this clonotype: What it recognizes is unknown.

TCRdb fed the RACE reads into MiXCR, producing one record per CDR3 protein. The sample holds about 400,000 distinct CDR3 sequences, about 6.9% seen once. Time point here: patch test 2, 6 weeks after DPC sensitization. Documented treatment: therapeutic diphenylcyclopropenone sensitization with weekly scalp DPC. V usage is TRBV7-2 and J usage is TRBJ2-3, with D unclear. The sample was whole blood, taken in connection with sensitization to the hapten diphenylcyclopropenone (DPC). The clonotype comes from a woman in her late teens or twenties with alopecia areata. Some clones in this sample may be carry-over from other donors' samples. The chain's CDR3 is CASSLQLTDTQYF. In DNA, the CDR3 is TGTGCCAGCAGCTTGCAGCTGACAGATACGCAGTATTTT.